These 14 T cell receptor beta chains share one sample of origin, sequenced in a study of siplizumab effects on memory and regulatory T cells. Only in-frame clones appear in the TCRdb table, and some are missing; sequencing was by immunoSEQ multiplex PCR. The top ten hold 17% of the sample, which has roughly 50,000 clones, 93% seen once. Sequencing input: CD8+ T cells sorted from blood. These receptors all stem from a human donor in good health.

This chain joins TRBV9 and TRBJ2-7, with D possibly being TRBD2 (5 bases). Germline V gene sequence: CDR1 SGDLS, CDR2 YYNGEE. Trimming shortened V by 5 bases and J by 0 bases, and 15 bases separated the two germline ends. The CDR3 runs to 15 residues. CDR3 nucleotides: TGTGCCAGCAGTGCAGCCGCGGGTGTCTCCTACGAGCAGTACTTC. This translates into CASSAAAGVSYEQYF.

V gene TRBV9 combines with J gene TRBJ1-1, with 7 bases aligning to TRBD1. Trimming cost V 4 bases and J 5 bases; bases outside gene matches: 17. This CDR3 has 17 residues. The germline gives CDR1 SGDLS, CDR2 YYNGEE. The CDR3 nucleotides are TGTGCCAGCAGCAGCAATATCCAGGGGGACGGGGGGACTGAAGCTTTCTTT. Amino acid sequence: CASSSNIQGDGGTEAFF.

The chain links TRBV19 to TRBJ1-1; D unresolved. V lost 5 bases and J lost 0, with 4 bases in between. This CDR3 spans 12 amino acids. Germline V gene sequence: CDR1 LNHDA, CDR2 SQIVND (reference sequence). CDR3 DNA sequence: TGTGCCAGTAGTTGGATGAACACTGAAGCTTTCTTT. Amino acid sequence: CASSWMNTEAFF.

The gene calls are TRBV9 and TRBJ2-5; D is possibly TRBD1 or TRBD2 (5 bases each). The J call is uncertain, as TRBJ2-7 better fits the DNA end. From germline, CDR1 is SGDLS and CDR2 YYNGEE. This CDR3 has 14 amino acids. CDR3 region: CASSVAEGTYEQYF. The CDR3 nucleotides read TGTGCCAGCAGCGTAGCTGAGGGGACCTACGAGCAGTACTTC.

This chain connects TRBV28 to TRBJ2-2, with 13 bases that match TRBD2. V trimming: 5 bases; J trimming: 3 bases; junction bases outside the gene matches: 6. This CDR3 region has 17 residues. Germline V lookup: CDR1 MDHEN, CDR2 SYDVKM. The CDR3 DNA is TGTGCCAGCAGTCCGGGACTAGCGGGATTCGACACCGGGGAGCTGTTTTTT. This encodes CASSPGLAGFDTGELFF. The whole variable domain, remainder taken from reference TRBV28 and TRBJ2-2, is DVKVTQSSRYLVKRTGEKVFLECVQDMDHENMFWYRQDPGLGLRLIYFSYDVKMKEKGDIPEGYSVSREKKERFSLILESASTNQTSMYLCASSPGLAGFDTGELFFGEGSRLTVL.

V gene TRBV5-1 combines with J gene TRBJ2-2; D ambiguous. Germline V gene sequence: CDR1 SGHRS, CDR2 YFSETQ. This CDR3 comprises 13 residues. V lost 7 bases to trimming and J lost 6 bases, with 13 bases between them. The CDR3, as DNA: TGCGCCAGCCGCTATGCCCTGGCCGGGGAGCTGTTTTTT. The encoded protein is CASRYALAGELFF.

The V call is TRBV6-5, the J call TRBJ1-2; D call uncertain. Germline CDR1 reads MNHEY; CDR2 reads SVGAGI. The V and J ends lost 0 bases and 10 bases respectively, with 12 bases between them. CDR3 size: 13 residues. The CDR3 loop is CASSYSDAGDYTF. In DNA form, the CDR3 reads TGTGCCAGCAGTTACTCGGATGCCGGAGACTACACCTTC.

In DNA, the CDR3 is TGTGCCGGAATGGGACAGGGCAACGAGCAGTACTTC. This gives the protein CAGMGQGNEQYF. This sequence joins TRBV2 and TRBJ2-7, with 9 bases aligning to TRBD1. V lost 11 bases, J lost 5 bases, and 7 bases stayed unmatched. CDR1 and CDR2 from the germline V gene are SNHLY and FYNNEI. This CDR3 is built from 12 residues.

The chain couples TRBV27 to TRBJ2-3; 9 nucleotides match TRBD2. Germline trimming cut 7 bases from V and 10 bases from J; bases unmatched to any gene: 12. CDR3 length equals 14 residues. Germline V CDR1 and CDR2: MNHEY, SMNVEV (reference sequence). For the CDR3, the DNA is TGTGCCAGCATGGGGACTAGCCCCACGGGGGCGCAGTATTTT. Translated, it gives CASMGTSPTGAQYF.

V usage is TRBV11-2 and J usage is TRBJ2-5; D remains ambiguous. The germline gives CDR1 SGHAT, CDR2 FQNNGV. This CDR3 has 14 amino acids. V was clipped by 4 bases and J by 7 bases, with 16 bases between them. The CDR3 nucleotides read TGTGCCAGCAGCTCGAAGACGGACCCCGGGACCCAGTACTTC. This translates into CASSSKTDPGTQYF.

This clone occurred once. The rearrangement joins TRBV12-5 to TRBJ2-1; 12 nucleotides match TRBD2. With 1 base clipped from V and 0 bases from J, the junction kept 7 bases outside the gene matches. Germline values: CDR1 LGHNT, CDR2 FRNRAP. There are 19 residues in the CDR3. CDR3 protein: CASGLETSGRSSSYNEQFF. In nucleotides, the CDR3 is TGTGCTAGTGGTTTGGAAACTAGCGGGAGGTCGAGCTCCTACAATGAGCAGTTCTTC.

The V gene is TRBV7-3, the J gene TRBJ2-5; TRBD2 aligns across 13 bases. V gave up 5 bases and J gave up 5 bases; unmatched junction bases: 5. Germline loops: CDR1 SGHTA, CDR2 FQGTGA. The length of the CDR3 is 15 residues. CDR3 coding DNA: TGTGCCAGCAGCCCTGGACTAGCGGGAGCCGAGACCCAGTACTTC. Protein: CASSPGLAGAETQYF.

V is TRBV5-4 and J is TRBJ2-2, with D tentatively TRBD2 (6 bases). Germline lookup yields CDR1 SGHNT and CDR2 YYREEE (reference sequence). The length of the CDR3 is 17 residues. The V gene lost 0 bases and the J gene lost 3 bases, with 15 bases spanning the gap. For the CDR3, the DNA is TGTGCCAGCAGCTTGGATCTTATCGGAGGGGACACCGGGGAGCTGTTTTTT. This codes for CASSLDLIGGDTGELFF. The full variable domain, in which reference TRBV5-4 and TRBJ2-2 provide the parts outside the CDR3, is ETGVTQSPTHLIKTRGQQVTLRCSSQSGHNTVSWYQQALGQGPQFIFQYYREEENGRGNFPPRFSGLQFPNYSSELNVNALELDDSALYLCASSLDLIGGDTGELFFGEGSRLTVL.

V gene TRBV7-9 combines with J gene TRBJ1-3; possibly TRBD1 for D (5 bases). The CDR3 loop spans 16 amino acids. V lost 5 bases and J 2 bases, leaving 16 bases between the germline ends. Per the germline V gene, CDR1 is SEHNR and CDR2 is FQNEAQ (reference sequence). CDR3 sequence reads: CASSPPDIPTGNTIYF. Written as DNA, the CDR3 is TGTGCCAGCAGCCCACCGGACATACCAACTGGAAACACCATATATTTT.